At least ten counts were recorded for the clone carrying this TCR beta chain. Its antigen is undetermined. TCRdb re-called the 5' RACE reads with MiXCR, one entry per CDR3 protein. The repertoire holds 180,000 or so distinct CDR3 sequences, 11% seen once, with about 28% in the top ten. This sample is part of a study of CD8 T cells in ankylosing spondylitis. Study-level findings and limits: Within peripheral blood, clones linked to disease were CD8+ and relatively rare. Earlier literature documents some of the motif variants in reactive arthritis synovial fluid and blood.

V lost 3 bases, J lost 0 bases, and 12 bases lay in between. Germline V gene lookup returns CDR1 SGDLS and CDR2 YYNGEE. CDR3 length: 15 amino acids. Input material: blood, either unsorted or a sorted T cell fraction (not recorded which). This clonotype was obtained from a male donor with ankylosing spondylitis or in good health (not recorded which). The chain joins TRBV9 to TRBJ1-2; D is uncertain. CDR3 protein: CASSAGGNTNYGYTF. The CDR3 region has the DNA TGTGCCAGCAGCGCGGGCGGAAATACTAACTATGGCTACACCTTC.